A single sample is the source of the 26 T cell receptor beta chains below, sequenced in a study of blood T cell repertoires in COVID-19. TCRdb's table, derived via immunoSEQ multiplex PCR, lists solely in-frame clones and lacks some. Among tens of thousands of clones listed, about 87% were seen once. Specimen: peripheral blood. These receptor sequences come from a woman aged 80 or over with acute or convalescent COVID-19.

This sequence joins TRBV6-5 and TRBJ1-2, with TRBD1 matching over 9 bases. V lost 6 bases, J lost 3 bases, and 5 bases stayed unmatched. This CDR3 contains 14 residues. Germline V CDR1 and CDR2: MNHEY, SVGAGI. As DNA, the CDR3 is TGTGCCAGCAGGCCGACAGGGGGAGACTATGGCTACACCTTC. This sequence encodes CASRPTGGDYGYTF.

The rearrangement joins TRBV4-2 to TRBJ2-2; D is ambiguous. V was cut by 0 bases and J by 2 bases, with 10 bases left in between. This CDR3 has 16 residues. Germline CDR1 is LGHNA and CDR2 is YNFKEQ. The CDR3 coding sequence is TGTGCCAGCAGCCAAGAGAGCGCCCGCAACACCGGGGAGCTGTTTTTT. Protein sequence: CASSQESARNTGELFF.

V usage is TRBV5-1 and J usage is TRBJ2-3; 8 bases are a match to TRBD2. The CDR3 extends over 14 amino acids. Germline lookup yields CDR1 SGHRS and CDR2 YFSETQ. V trimming: 0 bases; J trimming: 6 bases; junction bases outside the gene matches: 3. The CDR3 protein is CASSLAGGRDTQYF. In DNA, the CDR3 is TGCGCCAGCAGCTTGGCGGGGGGGCGCGATACGCAGTATTTT.

The rearrangement uses TRBV19 and TRBJ2-1, with 11 nucleotides matching TRBD2. The germline V gene has CDR1 LNHDA and CDR2 SQIVND (reference sequence). The CDR3 extends over 14 amino acids. With V trimmed by 8 bases and J by 8 bases, 8 bases remained unmatched. The DNA for the CDR3 is TGTGCCAGTGCAACTAGCGGGAGTCGGGATGAGCAGTTCTTC. Amino acids: CASATSGSRDEQFF.

The chain employs TRBV7-2 and TRBJ2-7; tentative D call: TRBD2 (6 bases). This CDR3 is 15 amino acids long. From germline, CDR1 is SGHTA and CDR2 FQGNSA. V dropped 4 bases and J dropped 6 bases, with 19 bases sitting between them. The CDR3 bases are TGTGCCAGCAGCTCATCCGGGGGAAAGGGGAGCGAGCAGTACTTC. This translates into CASSSSGGKGSEQYF.

The chain uses TRBV7-9 and TRBJ2-1; 8 bases match TRBD1. V lost 2 bases and J lost 0; bases outside the gene matches: 6. Germline V gene lookup returns CDR1 SEHNR and CDR2 FQNEAQ (reference sequence). The CDR3 has 17 amino acids. The CDR3 reads CASSLLATGVSYNEQFF. Here the CDR3 DNA reads TGTGCCAGCAGCTTACTCGCGACAGGGGTCTCCTACAATGAGCAGTTCTTC.

This chain connects TRBV5-1 to TRBJ1-4; D possibly corresponds to TRBD1 (6 bases). The CDR3 runs 14 residues. Germline CDR1 is SGHRS and CDR2 is YFSETQ. V lost 2 bases and J 8 bases, leaving 13 bases between the germline ends. As DNA, the CDR3 is TGCGCCAGCAGCTTTGGGACATTAGGAGAAAAACTGTTTTTT. It codes for CASSFGTLGEKLFF.

J is TRBJ2-7 and V is TRBV19, with 8 bases matching TRBD1. Germline V gives CDR1 LNHDA, CDR2 SQIVND (reference sequence). The CDR3 length is 16 residues. V lost 2 bases to trimming and J lost 4 bases; unmatched junction nucleotides: 10. The CDR3 region is CASSISGGQAIYEQYF. CDR3 nucleotide sequence: TGTGCCAGTAGTATATCAGGGGGACAGGCGATTTACGAGCAGTACTTC.

The chain links TRBV19 to TRBJ2-7; the match to TRBD1 covers 7 bases. V lost 6 bases and J lost 2; bases outside the gene matches: 10. CDR1 and CDR2 (germline): LNHDA, SQIVND (reference sequence). This CDR3 contains 15 residues. The CDR3 region has the DNA TGTGCCAGTAGCCCTAGGGACAGCCCTACCTACGAGCAGTACTTC. Encoded protein: CASSPRDSPTYEQYF.

V usage is TRBV28 and J usage is TRBJ2-7; 8 nucleotides line up with TRBD2. Germline loops: CDR1 MDHEN, CDR2 SYDVKM. V shed 5 bases, J shed 0 bases, and the junction held 6 bases outside the gene matches. CDR3 size: 15 residues. Here the CDR3 reads CASSLAGGRSYEQYF. The CDR3 region has the DNA TGTGCCAGCAGTCTGGCGGGGGGCCGCTCCTACGAGCAGTACTTC. Variable domain in full (rest from reference TRBV28 and TRBJ2-7): DVKVTQSSRYLVKRTGEKVFLECVQDMDHENMFWYRQDPGLGLRLIYFSYDVKMKEKGDIPEGYSVSREKKERFSLILESASTNQTSMYLCASSLAGGRSYEQYFGPGTRLTVT.

The CDR3 region has the DNA TGTGCCAGTAGACCATTTGGGGGGGGTAACACCGGGGAGCTGTTTTTT. It is translated as CASRPFGGGNTGELFF. This chain links TRBV19 with TRBJ2-2; 7 bases fit TRBD2. Germline-derived CDR1 and CDR2 are LNHDA and SQIVND (reference sequence). V was clipped by 6 bases and J by 2 bases; unmatched bases: 9. CDR3 size: 16 residues.

A single count supports this clone. The rearrangement joins TRBV10-3 to TRBJ1-4; 7 bases are shared with TRBD1. Germline CDR1 ENHRY, CDR2 SYGVKD. V trimming: 0 bases; J trimming: 7 bases; junction bases outside the gene matches: 11. The CDR3 has 17 residues. The CDR3 protein is CAISESPPRGQGEKLFF. CDR3 nucleotide sequence: TGTGCCATCAGTGAGTCGCCCCCTAGGGGGCAAGGTGAAAAACTGTTTTTT.

This chain joins TRBV9 and TRBJ2-2; tentative D call: TRBD2 (5 bases). This CDR3 contains 18 residues. Trimming removed 0 bases from V and 0 bases from J, with 15 bases in between. CDR1 and CDR2 from the germline V gene are SGDLS and YYNGEE. The CDR3, as DNA: TGTGCCAGCAGCGTAGGCCTCTCGACTATTACGAACACCGGGGAGCTGTTTTTT. This translates into CASSVGLSTITNTGELFF.

The chain employs TRBV11-2 and TRBJ1-6, with a tentative D call TRBD1 (6 bases). The germline V gene has CDR1 SGHAT and CDR2 FQNNGV. Trimming took off 6 bases at V and 7 bases at J, with 10 bases between the two ends. The CDR3 runs to 13 residues. CDR3 sequence (DNA): TGTGCCAGCAGTGACAGGACCAATTCACCCCTCCACTTT. Amino acid sequence: CASSDRTNSPLHF.

The CDR3 coding sequence is TGCGCCAGCAGTGAGTCGATGGGACTAGCGGGAGGGCTGTACGAGCAGTACTTC. Amino acids: CASSESMGLAGGLYEQYF. This chain uses TRBV10-1 with TRBJ2-7; the match to TRBD2 covers 16 bases. CDR3 size: 18 residues. V shed 0 bases, J shed 4 bases, and the junction held 6 bases outside the gene matches. Germline values: CDR1 WNHNN, CDR2 SYGVQD (reference sequence).

This clone has a handful of counts. This chain connects TRBV5-1 to TRBJ2-3; TRBD1 is a possible D gene (5 bases). V gave up 0 bases and J gave up 7 bases, with 6 bases separating them. CDR3 length equals 12 residues. Germline lookup yields CDR1 SGHRS and CDR2 YFSETQ. CDR3 nucleotide sequence: TGCGCCAGCAGCTTGGAGGGGCATACGCAGTATTTT. It specifies CASSLEGHTQYF.

This chain links TRBV13 with TRBJ1-6; 7 nucleotides line up with TRBD1. In germline, CDR1 is PRHDT, CDR2 FYEKMQ (reference sequence). V was pared by 3 bases and J by 4 bases, with 6 bases of the junction left unmatched. The CDR3 length is 16 residues. This chain's CDR3 is CASSLRPGGYNSPLHF. CDR3 DNA: TGTGCCAGCAGCTTGAGACCAGGGGGATATAATTCACCCCTCCACTTT.

The CDR3, as DNA: TGTGCCAGCAGCGGACTAGCGGGGGAGACCCAGTACTTC. Protein: CASSGLAGETQYF. V usage is TRBV12-3 or TRBV12-4 and J usage is TRBJ2-5, with TRBD2 matching over 12 bases. V shed 6 bases and J 5 bases; nucleotides not matched to a gene: 1. CDR3 size: 13 residues.

V usage is TRBV9 and J usage is TRBJ2-3; the match to TRBD2 covers 9 bases. J was trimmed by 4 bases and V by 4 bases; bases with no gene match: 13. Germline CDR1 reads SGDLS; CDR2 reads YYNGEE. This CDR3 contains 17 residues. CDR3 region: CASSPRGRGRAPDTQYF. The CDR3 DNA sequence: TGTGCCAGCAGCCCTAGGGGTCGCGGGAGGGCCCCAGATACGCAGTATTTT.

The CDR3 sequence: CASSQEGWSGGSTDTQYF. CDR3 nucleotides: TGTGCCAGCAGCCAAGAAGGTTGGAGCGGGGGTAGCACAGATACGCAGTATTTT. The rearrangement links TRBV14 to TRBJ2-3; TRBD2 agrees at 8 bases. V was pared by 0 bases and J by 0 bases, with 8 bases of the junction left unmatched. Germline V gene lookup returns CDR1 SGHDN and CDR2 FVKESK. The CDR3 has 18 amino acids.

The rearrangement joins TRBV30 to TRBJ2-7; TRBD2 agrees at 10 bases. CDR1 and CDR2 from the germline V gene are GTSNPN and SVGIG (reference sequence). This CDR3 comprises 14 residues. In nucleotides, the CDR3 is TGTGCTTCGAGTGGGACTAGCGTCCCCTACGAGCAGTACTTC. This codes for CASSGTSVPYEQYF.

This sequence joins TRBV19 and TRBJ2-3; 12 positions agree with TRBD2. Germline V gives CDR1 LNHDA, CDR2 SQIVND (reference sequence). The CDR3 sequence is 16 residues long. Germline trimming cut 4 bases from V and 5 bases from J; bases unmatched to any gene: 7. CDR3 region: CASSTRLAGEVDTQYF. In DNA form, the CDR3 reads TGTGCCAGTAGTACCCGACTAGCGGGGGAGGTAGATACGCAGTATTTT. The whole variable domain, remainder taken from reference TRBV19 and TRBJ2-3, is DGGITQSPKYLFRKEGQNVTLSCEQNLNHDAMYWYRQDPGQGLRLIYYSQIVNDFQKGDIAEGYSVSREKKESFPLTVTSAQKNPTAFYLCASSTRLAGEVDTQYFGPGTRLTVL.

This sequence joins TRBV19 and TRBJ2-2, with TRBD1 matching over 9 bases. Germline V gene lookup returns CDR1 LNHDA and CDR2 SQIVND (reference sequence). V was pared by 5 bases and J by 6 bases, with 1 base of the junction left unmatched. This CDR3 is 13 amino acids long. The CDR3 protein is CASSGQGSGELFF. DNA of the CDR3: TGTGCCAGTAGTGGACAGGGGTCCGGGGAGCTGTTTTTT.

This sequence joins TRBV7-9 and TRBJ2-5, with TRBD2 identical over 13 bases. Germline CDR1 SEHNR, CDR2 FQNEAQ (reference sequence). V shed 4 bases, J shed 5 bases, and the junction held 10 bases outside the gene matches. The CDR3 runs 17 residues. The CDR3 nucleotides read TGTGCCAGCAGCTATACATTACTAGCGGGGGGGCAGGAGACCCAGTACTTC. Encoded protein: CASSYTLLAGGQETQYF.

J is TRBJ2-2 and V is TRBV5-1; the D gene is possibly TRBD2 (5 bases). There are 13 residues in the CDR3. Germline V lookup: CDR1 SGHRS, CDR2 YFSETQ. Trimming stripped 0 bases from V and 6 bases from J, with 6 bases between. The CDR3 reads CASSLDGAGELFF. CDR3 nucleotides: TGCGCCAGCAGCTTGGACGGGGCCGGGGAGCTGTTTTTT.

The chain has TRBV2 and TRBJ1-1, with TRBD1 identical over 10 bases. This CDR3 has 15 residues. J gave up 8 bases and V 6 bases, and 12 bases lay outside the gene matches. From germline, CDR1 is SNHLY and CDR2 FYNNEI. CDR3 sequence: CASSRPTGGLEEAFF. DNA of the CDR3: TGTGCCAGCAGCCGCCCGACAGGGGGCCTTGAGGAAGCTTTCTTT.